These 18 T cell receptor beta chains were all obtained from the same sample, sequenced in a study of blood T cell repertoires in COVID-19. TCRdb keeps only in-frame clones here, not all; method: immunoSEQ multiplex PCR. The sample records about 59,000 clones, around 91% being singletons. Material: peripheral blood. All receptors derive from a human donor in a cohort sampled during active COVID-19.

The chain recombines TRBV3-1 (or the pseudogene TRBV3-2) with TRBJ1-5; D uncertain. V was cut by 4 bases and J by 5 bases, with 12 bases left in between. This CDR3 comprises 14 residues. The germline V gene encodes CDR1 LGHDT and CDR2 YNNKEL (reference sequence). In DNA form, the CDR3 reads TGTGCCAGCAGCCCCCGGACTCGAGATCAGCCCCAGCATTTT. Its translation: CASSPRTRDQPQHF.

The V call is TRBV15, the J call TRBJ1-6; no firm D call. This CDR3 has 16 residues. V lost 1 base, J lost 10 bases, and 17 bases lay in between. The germline V gene has CDR1 LNHNV and CDR2 YYDKDF (reference sequence). The CDR3, as DNA: TGTGCCACCAGCAGAGGCGGTGGCGATAGGTTCTCACCCCTCCACTTT. Translating it yields CATSRGGGDRFSPLHF.

This chain links TRBV7-6 with TRBJ2-6; the D gene is possibly TRBD1 (5 bases). The V end lost 10 bases, the J end lost 4 bases, and 20 bases lay between the germline ends. The germline V gene has CDR1 SGHVS and CDR2 FNYEAQ. The CDR3 is 16 residues long. CDR3 nucleotide sequence: TGTGCCATCTCCCAGGGCCCCTTCTCAGGGGCCAACGTCCTGACTTTC. It encodes CAISQGPFSGANVLTF. The whole variable domain, remainder taken from reference TRBV7-6 and TRBJ2-6, is GAGVSQSPRYKVTKRGQDVALRCDPISGHVSLYWYRQALGQGPEFLTYFNYEAQQDKSGLPNDRFSAERPEGSISTLTIQRTEQRDSAMYRCAISQGPFSGANVLTFGAGSRLTVL.

The V gene is TRBV12-3 or TRBV12-4, the J gene TRBJ1-2, with D perhaps matching TRBD1 (6 bases). V was clipped by 6 bases and J by 9 bases, with 14 bases between them. CDR3 length equals 12 residues. The CDR3 spells CASRVGQFRYTF. CDR3 in DNA: TGTGCCAGCAGAGTAGGACAGTTTCGCTACACCTTC.

V usage is TRBV28 and J usage is TRBJ1-1; 10 bases line up with TRBD1. CDR1 is MDHEN, CDR2 SYDVKM, per germline. The CDR3 totals 12 residues. Trimming cost V 7 bases and J 8 bases; bases outside gene matches: 4. This chain's CDR3 is CASTGTGVEAFF. CDR3 DNA: TGTGCCAGCACCGGGACAGGGGTAGAAGCTTTCTTT.

This rearrangement joins TRBV11-3 to TRBJ2-7, with a possible D match to TRBD1 (6 bases). From germline, CDR1 is SGHNT and CDR2 YENEEA. Trimming cost V 5 bases and J 2 bases, with 13 bases left between them. The CDR3 extends over 14 amino acids. The CDR3 is CASSRDKGAYEQYF. DNA of the CDR3: TGTGCCAGCAGCCGGGACAAGGGGGCCTACGAGCAGTACTTC.

The genes are TRBV6-5 and TRBJ2-5, with D tentatively TRBD2 (6 bases). CDR1 is MNHEY, CDR2 SVGAGI, per germline. This CDR3 has 15 amino acids. Trimming removed 0 bases at V and 5 bases at J, with 13 bases between. Written as DNA, the CDR3 is TGTGCCAGCAGTTACTCGGGACTGTCAGGGGAGACCCAGTACTTC. Amino acids: CASSYSGLSGETQYF.

This clone was counted once. The chain joins TRBV5-5 to TRBJ2-7; a weak D match, TRBD1 (6 bases). Per the germline V gene, CDR1 is SGHKS and CDR2 is YYEKEE (reference sequence). The V end lost 5 bases, the J end lost 3 bases, and 9 bases lay between the germline ends. This CDR3 is built from 12 residues. CDR3 bases: TGTGCCAGCAGGGACAGATACTACGAGCAGTACTTC. It specifies CASRDRYYEQYF.

The V call is TRBV7-3, the J call TRBJ2-1; D possibly corresponds to TRBD1 (6 bases). The CDR3 consists of 15 residues. Germline V lookup: CDR1 SGHTA, CDR2 FQGTGA. Trimming removed 6 bases at V and 2 bases at J, with 14 bases between. In nucleotides, the CDR3 is TGTGCCAGCAGTTCGAACAGGGACCCCTACAATGAGCAGTTCTTC. Translation gives CASSSNRDPYNEQFF.

This clone appeared a single time. The chain has TRBV12-3 or TRBV12-4 and TRBJ1-2; no reliable D call. This CDR3 is built from 12 residues. V was pared by 6 bases and J by 4 bases, with 9 bases between. For the CDR3, the DNA is TGTGCCAGCAGCCCTACAGTCTATGGCTACACCTTC. Its translation is CASSPTVYGYTF.

The chain couples TRBV9 to TRBJ1-2; 9 positions match TRBD1. Unmatched junction bases numbered 15, after V lost 5 bases and J lost 4 bases. The CDR3 sequence is 17 residues long. Looked up from germline, CDR1 is SGDLS and CDR2 is YYNGEE. The CDR3 nucleotides read TGTGCCAGCAGTGACGACAGGGGGGTCCTAAGGGGCTATGGCTACACCTTC. Amino acids: CASSDDRGVLRGYGYTF.

The rearrangement joins TRBV6-5 to TRBJ2-7; 7 bases agree with TRBD1. This CDR3 has 15 residues. Unmatched junction bases numbered 13, after V lost 6 bases and J lost 5 bases. The germline V gene has CDR1 MNHEY and CDR2 SVGAGI. The CDR3 nucleotides are TGTGCCAGCAGAACACGATCGGGACAGTCCCACGAGCAGTACTTC. It translates to CASRTRSGQSHEQYF.

The chain couples TRBV10-3 to TRBJ2-3, with TRBD2 matching 10 bases. There are 15 residues in the CDR3. With V trimmed by 8 bases and J by 1 base, 6 bases remained unmatched. Germline CDR1 ENHRY, CDR2 SYGVKD. The CDR3 is CAIARGTSGTDTQYF. CDR3 nucleotide sequence: TGTGCCATCGCTAGGGGGACTAGCGGCACAGATACGCAGTATTTT.

The chain uses TRBV4-1 and TRBJ1-2; D remains ambiguous. The V end lost 0 bases, the J end lost 8 bases, and 7 bases lay between the germline ends. The CDR3 loop spans 12 amino acids. The germline V gene has CDR1 MGHRA and CDR2 YSYEKL. DNA of the CDR3: TGCGCCAGCAGCCAAGACTCGTTCGGCTACACCTTC. This translates into CASSQDSFGYTF.

The chain links TRBV4-1 to TRBJ1-5; no clear D. Trimming pared 1 base from V and 6 bases from J, leaving 13 bases between. The CDR3 length is 15 residues. CDR1 and CDR2 (germline): MGHRA, YSYEKL. CDR3 region: CASSQGGAGAQPQHF. The CDR3 DNA sequence: TGCGCCAGCAGCCAAGGGGGTGCGGGAGCTCAGCCCCAGCATTTT.

The chain has TRBV9 and TRBJ2-1, with D perhaps matching TRBD2 (5 bases). This CDR3 is 13 amino acids long. Trimming took off 6 bases at V and 7 bases at J, with 14 bases between the two ends. The V gene's germline CDR1 is SGDLS and CDR2 YYNGEE. The CDR3 DNA sequence: TGTGCCAGCACCGAGGGAACTTCGAATGAGCAGTTCTTC. This sequence encodes CASTEGTSNEQFF.

The chain recombines TRBV11-2 with TRBJ2-1, with TRBD2 matching 12 bases. The CDR3 extends over 16 amino acids. Germline loops: CDR1 SGHAT, CDR2 FQNNGV. J gave up 4 bases and V 5 bases, and 6 bases lay outside the gene matches. CDR3 bases: TGTGCCAGCAGCGGAGGGACTAGCGGGCGGTACAATGAGCAGTTCTTC. Translated: CASSGGTSGRYNEQFF. The complete variable domain, with remaining parts taken from reference TRBV11-2 and TRBJ2-1, reads EAGVAQSPRYKIIEKRQSVAFWCNPISGHATLYWYQQILGQGPKLLIQFQNNGVVDDSQLPKDRFSAERLKGVDSTLKIQPAKLEDSAVYLCASSGGTSGRYNEQFFGPGTRLTVL.

The V call is TRBV11-2, the J call TRBJ2-1, with 7 bases aligning to TRBD2. V shed 1 base and J 1 base; nucleotides not matched to a gene: 4. The CDR3 totals 16 residues. Per the germline V gene, CDR1 is SGHAT and CDR2 is FQNNGV. The DNA of the CDR3 is TGTGCCAGCAGCTTAGTACCAGCGGGATCCTACAATGAGCAGTTCTTC. This codes for CASSLVPAGSYNEQFF.